These 20 T cell receptor beta chains came from one sample sequenced in a study of graft-versus-host responses after intestinal transplantation. These receptors have no known antigen. Sequencing was performed with immunoSEQ multiplex PCR; in TCRdb, only in-frame clones are kept and a portion is missing. In the table there are tens of thousands of clones, around 86% of which are singletons. The specimen comprised unstimulated CD8+ T cells sorted from spleen or lymph node cells, sampled before intestinal transplant. The source is a human donor who received an intestinal transplant.

The chain is built from TRBV6-6 and TRBJ2-7, with 7 bases fitting TRBD1. V dropped 0 bases and J dropped 5; count of bases not matched to a gene: 4. Germline V CDR1 and CDR2: MNHNY, SVGAGI (reference sequence). The CDR3 sequence is 14 residues long. In DNA, the CDR3 is TGTGCCAGCAGTTACTCAGACAGGGCCCACGAGCAGTACTTC. Amino acids: CASSYSDRAHEQYF.

V gene TRBV10-3 combines with J gene TRBJ1-2, with TRBD1 as a possible D gene (5 bases). This CDR3 region has 14 residues. V was cut by 6 bases and J by 6 bases, with 17 bases left in between. Germline-derived CDR1 and CDR2 are ENHRY and SYGVKD. The CDR3 spells CAIRAWGFLDGYTF. In DNA, the CDR3 is TGTGCCATCAGGGCCTGGGGGTTTCTGGATGGCTACACCTTC.

V gene TRBV7-6 combines with J gene TRBJ2-1, with a possible D match to TRBD2 (6 bases). Trimming pared 5 bases from V and 3 bases from J, leaving 26 bases between. This CDR3 has 19 amino acids. Germline V gives CDR1 SGHVS, CDR2 FNYEAQ. The chain's CDR3 is CASSLPPNRAGNDYNEQFF. The CDR3 DNA reads TGTGCCAGCAGCCTACCGCCGAATAGGGCGGGGAATGACTACAATGAGCAGTTCTTC.

The rearrangement uses TRBV19 and TRBJ2-1; no reliable D call. Germline V gives CDR1 LNHDA, CDR2 SQIVND (reference sequence). Trimming cost V 3 bases and J 9 bases, with 9 bases left between them. The CDR3 is made up of 12 amino acids. The CDR3 DNA sequence: TGTGCCAGTAGTATTACGGCCTTTGAGCAGTTCTTC. Translation: CASSITAFEQFF.

The rearrangement links TRBV29-1 to TRBJ2-3; D ambiguous. V shed 7 bases and J shed 4 bases, with 18 bases lying between them. The CDR3 has 14 residues. Germline CDR1 and CDR2: SQVTM and ANQGSEA. The DNA of the CDR3 is TGCAGCGCTAAACGATTCCCAGCAGCAGATACGCAGTATTTT. Translating it yields CSAKRFPAADTQYF.

V and J are TRBV7-3 and TRBJ2-1; D may be TRBD1 (5 bases). V gave up 2 bases and J gave up 0 bases, with 8 bases separating them. The CDR3 has 15 residues. Germline V gene sequence: CDR1 SGHTA, CDR2 FQGTGA. The DNA for the CDR3 is TGTGCCAGCAGCTTAGGGGCTCGCTCCTACAATGAGCAGTTCTTC. As protein: CASSLGARSYNEQFF.

The chain uses TRBV13 and TRBJ2-5; 7 nucleotides match TRBD1. Germline assignment: CDR1 PRHDT and CDR2 FYEKMQ (reference sequence). The CDR3 runs to 15 residues. V lost 5 bases and J lost 2; bases outside the gene matches: 8. CDR3 bases: TGTGCCAGCAGCCCGCTGGGACAGACACAAGAGACCCAGTACTTC. It specifies CASSPLGQTQETQYF.

As concerns this clone: Other DNA sequences within the sample encode an identical CDR3. The V and J genes are TRBV7-9 and TRBJ1-1, with D perhaps matching TRBD1 (5 bases). Germline V CDR1 and CDR2: SEHNR, FQNEAQ (reference sequence). V was clipped by 2 bases and J by 0 bases, with 16 bases between them. There are 17 residues in the CDR3. In DNA form, the CDR3 reads TGTGCCAGCAGCTTACCGAGGGGAGTGAAGATGAACACTGAAGCTTTCTTT. It encodes CASSLPRGVKMNTEAFF.

The V and J genes are TRBV5-4 and TRBJ2-1; D is ambiguous. Trimming removed 2 bases at V and 5 bases at J, with 8 bases between. The CDR3 spans 13 residues. Looked up from germline, CDR1 is SGHNT and CDR2 is YYREEE (reference sequence). Here the CDR3 reads CASSLTLNNEQFF. Written as DNA, the CDR3 is TGTGCCAGCAGCTTAACACTTAACAATGAGCAGTTCTTC.

This clone was counted between two and nine times. No conserved phenylalanine or tryptophan is present at the end of the CDR3, so a read error is the likely explanation. The chain has TRBV5-6 and TRBJ1-1; D gene uncertain. Germline V gene lookup returns CDR1 SGHDT and CDR2 YYEEEE. This CDR3 has 15 residues. Trimming removed 2 bases from V and 6 bases from J, with 17 bases in between. The CDR3 region has the DNA TGTGCCAGCAGCTTTACTCCCGTCAGAGGTGCTGAAGCTTTCCTT. Its translation: CASSFTPVRGAEAFL.

In its sample, this clone was seen a few times. V gene TRBV5-1 combines with J gene TRBJ2-5, with D tentatively TRBD2 (6 bases). Germline V gives CDR1 SGHRS, CDR2 YFSETQ. The CDR3 is made up of 14 amino acids. Trimming stripped 2 bases from V and 1 base from J, with 9 bases between. This chain's CDR3 is CASSLGSGQETQYF. CDR3 coding DNA: TGCGCCAGCAGCTTAGGTAGCGGCCAAGAGACCCAGTACTTC.

This clone appeared a few times. The sample has other DNA sequences that encode this CDR3 too. The rearrangement uses TRBV6-5 and TRBJ2-1, with TRBD1 matching 9 bases. V was pared by 2 bases and J by 5 bases, with 1 base of the junction left unmatched. The CDR3 loop spans 14 amino acids. Germline CDR1 and CDR2: MNHEY and SVGAGI. CDR3 coding DNA: TGTGCCAGCAGTTACGGGACAGGGAACAATGAGCAGTTCTTC. Its translation: CASSYGTGNNEQFF.

There are a few counts of this clone. The chain is built from TRBV4-1 and TRBJ1-1; D uncertain. The CDR3 is 11 residues long. The V gene lost 1 base and the J gene lost 8 bases, with 5 bases spanning the gap. In germline, CDR1 is MGHRA, CDR2 YSYEKL. This CDR3 reads CASSQGGEAFF. The CDR3 DNA sequence: TGCGCCAGCAGCCAAGGGGGAGAAGCTTTCTTT.

The genes are TRBV5-1 and TRBJ2-5; TRBD1 aligns across 7 bases. The DNA end lines up better with TRBJ2-7; the J call may be wrong. CDR1 and CDR2 from the germline V gene are SGHRS and YFSETQ. This CDR3 contains 14 residues. The DNA for the CDR3 is TGCGCCAGCAGCTTTCCGACAGGGAGTTACGAGCAGTACTTC. Translated, it gives CASSFPTGSYEQYF.

The chain has TRBV19 and TRBJ1-4; D is ambiguous. From germline, CDR1 is LNHDA and CDR2 SQIVND (reference sequence). This CDR3 is built from 15 residues. V dropped 5 bases and J dropped 3 bases, with 13 bases sitting between them. This chain's CDR3 is CASSSFQEANEKLFF. In DNA, the CDR3 is TGTGCCAGTAGTTCTTTCCAGGAAGCTAATGAAAAACTGTTTTTT.

This chain joins TRBV28 and TRBJ1-1; D might be TRBD1 (6 bases). The CDR3 has 13 amino acids. The V end was cut by 3 bases, the J end by 4 bases, with 9 bases between. Germline V gene sequence: CDR1 MDHEN, CDR2 SYDVKM. The CDR3 is CASSFPGVTEAFF. Here the CDR3 DNA reads TGTGCCAGCAGTTTCCCAGGGGTCACTGAAGCTTTCTTT.

This clone was recorded a few times. The chain carries TRBV11-2 and TRBJ2-7; D ambiguous. Germline V gene sequence: CDR1 SGHAT, CDR2 FQNNGV. V gave up 5 bases and J gave up 3 bases, with 23 bases separating them. This CDR3 has 17 amino acids. Here the CDR3 reads CASSPAPRTLGRYEQYF. CDR3 DNA: TGTGCCAGCAGCCCCGCCCCCCGGACCCTAGGACGCTACGAGCAGTACTTC.

This chain joins TRBV12-1 and TRBJ1-3; no DNA check was done on the table's D call, TRBD1. TRBV12-1 has pseudogene status. This CDR3 has 14 amino acids. CDR3 DNA sequence: TGTGCCAGCAGCTTTGAATACAGCGGAAACACCATATATTTT. Its translation: CASSFEYSGNTIYF.

V usage is TRBV27 and J usage is TRBJ1-5; 9 bases agree with TRBD1. Germline loops: CDR1 MNHEY, CDR2 SMNVEV (reference sequence). V dropped 6 bases and J dropped 7; count of bases not matched to a gene: 7. The CDR3 totals 14 residues. CDR3 in amino acids: CASSRGQGRQPQHF. Here the CDR3 DNA reads TGTGCCAGCAGCCGGGGACAGGGAAGACAGCCCCAGCATTTT.

The J gene is TRBJ2-7, the V gene TRBV30, with a possible D match to TRBD2 (6 bases). This CDR3 is built from 13 residues. Trimming pared 4 bases from V and 5 bases from J, leaving 15 bases between. The germline gives CDR1 GTSNPN, CDR2 SVGIG (reference sequence). The chain's CDR3 is CAWTWRETHEQYF. The CDR3 bases are TGTGCCTGGACTTGGCGGGAAACTCACGAGCAGTACTTC.